These 13 T cell receptor beta chains were sequenced from one sample in a study of PD-1 blockade in classical Hodgkin lymphoma (dated by TCRdb to 2020 to 2022). In light of the paper, this sample's time point label describes: cycle 4 day 1 (C4D1), after 5 to 7 weeks of nivolumab. Relapse after autologous stem cell transplantation had occurred in all trial patients, and cohorts A, B and C were distinguished by prior brentuximab vedotin exposure. A Miltenyi CD4+ T cell isolation kit was used for magnetic negative selection to purify CD4+ T cells from thawed PBMCs. Receptor amplification or capture employed the immunoSEQ multiplex PCR assay. TCRdb carries this immuneACCESS record with in-frame sequences only. Its versions omit some clonotypes, under half of them owing to an unresolved V gene in the studies checked, with the rest unexplained. In this sample the table shows about 22,000 clones, about 72% of which occur a single time. Together, the top ten hold roughly 1.2% of the sample.

The sequencing used CD4+ T cells from blood, collected before the fourth cycle of nivolumab. The receptors derive from a human donor with classical Hodgkin lymphoma.

J is TRBJ2-7 and V is TRBV11-1; D not certain. The CDR3 sequence is 11 residues long. Trimming stripped 3 bases from V and 3 bases from J, with 3 bases between. Per the germline V gene, CDR1 is SGHAT and CDR2 is FQDESV (reference sequence). For the CDR3, the DNA is TGTGCCAGCAGCTTCGACTACGAGCAGTACTTC. Translating gives CASSFDYEQYF. The full variable domain, completed using reference TRBV11-1 and TRBJ2-7, is EAEVAQSPRYKITEKSQAVAFWCDPISGHATLYWYRQILGQGPELLVQFQDESVVDDSQLPKDRFSAERLKGVDSTLKIQPAELGDSAMYLCASSFDYEQYFGPGTRLTVT.

This clone came up a few times. The chain employs TRBV7-3 and TRBJ2-1; D ambiguous. Deletions cut 2 bases from V and 2 bases from J, with 7 bases between. The CDR3 has 14 residues. Germline CDR1 reads SGHTA; CDR2 reads FQGTGA. The chain's CDR3 is CASSLSGPYNEQFF. DNA of the CDR3: TGTGCCAGCAGCTTATCAGGACCCTACAATGAGCAGTTCTTC.

The chain couples TRBV6-6 to TRBJ1-1, with 7 nucleotides matching TRBD1. This CDR3 spans 14 amino acids. Trimming took 6 bases from V and 0 from J; bases not matched to a gene: 4. Germline loops: CDR1 MNHNY, CDR2 SVGAGI (reference sequence). CDR3 sequence: CASSPTGVNTEAFF. The CDR3 coding sequence is TGTGCCAGCAGCCCCACAGGGGTGAACACTGAAGCTTTCTTT.

This CDR3 reads CASSSAGLALGNEQFF. The CDR3 DNA reads as TGTGCCAGCAGTTCGGCGGGACTAGCGTTGGGTAATGAGCAGTTCTTC. The chain recombines TRBV28 with TRBJ2-1, with TRBD2 identical over 10 bases. Per germline, CDR1 MDHEN and CDR2 SYDVKM. The CDR3 length is 16 residues. Trimming removed 4 bases from V and 7 bases from J; junction bases left unmatched: 10.

The chain carries TRBV6-1 and TRBJ1-6; no clear D gene. CDR1 is MNHNS and CDR2 is SASEGT in the germline V gene. The CDR3 loop spans 12 amino acids. V was trimmed by 6 bases and J by 7 bases, leaving 7 bases between them. The chain's CDR3 is CASRVQNSPLHF. Written as DNA, the CDR3 is TGTGCCAGCAGGGTACAGAATTCACCCCTCCACTTT.

The chain combines TRBV6-1 with TRBJ1-5; perhaps TRBD1 as D (6 bases). V shed 0 bases and J shed 9 bases, with 9 bases lying between them. CDR3 length: 13 residues. In germline, CDR1 is MNHNS, CDR2 SASEGT. The DNA of the CDR3 is TGTGCCAGCAGTGAAGCTAAGGGGGGGCCCCAGCATTTT. Encoded protein: CASSEAKGGPQHF.

This chain uses TRBV28 with TRBJ1-5; D gene unclear. Germline V lookup: CDR1 MDHEN, CDR2 SYDVKM. The CDR3 totals 13 residues. Trimming stripped 2 bases from V and 9 bases from J, with 11 bases between. In DNA, the CDR3 is TGTGCCAGCAGTTTAGTGGGGTATCCGCCCCAGCATTTT. Translated, it gives CASSLVGYPPQHF.

The gene calls are TRBV5-1 and TRBJ2-3; D gene ambiguous. This CDR3 is 13 amino acids long. Germline CDR1 and CDR2: SGHRS and YFSETQ. Trimming shortened V by 0 bases and J by 2 bases, and 4 bases separated the two germline ends. CDR3 residues: CASSLAPTDTQYF. DNA for the CDR3: TGCGCCAGCAGCTTGGCCCCCACAGATACGCAGTATTTT.

The chain couples TRBV4-3 to TRBJ1-5; no definite D call. Germline V gene sequence: CDR1 LGHNA, CDR2 YSLEER. V lost 0 bases and J 6 bases, leaving 6 bases between the germline ends. There are 13 residues in the CDR3. This CDR3 reads CASSQDLSQPQHF. CDR3 nucleotide sequence: TGCGCCAGCAGCCAAGATCTAAGTCAGCCCCAGCATTTT.

The chain carries TRBV2 and TRBJ2-2, with 12 bases matching TRBD2. The V gene end was trimmed by 6 bases and the J gene end by 7 bases; junction bases not matched to a gene: 0. Germline CDR1 SNHLY, CDR2 FYNNEI. The CDR3 has 13 residues. CDR3 in DNA: TGTGCCAGCAGGGGACTAGCGGGCGGGGAGCTGTTTTTT. Translated: CASRGLAGGELFF.

A few counts support this clone. V usage is TRBV14 and J usage is TRBJ1-1; D uncertain. Per the germline V gene, CDR1 is SGHDN and CDR2 is FVKESK. V lost 4 bases, J lost 4 bases, and 13 bases lay in between. The CDR3 extends over 14 amino acids. Written as DNA, the CDR3 is TGTGCCAGCAGCCGACATTCTATGGGCACTGAAGCTTTCTTT. This codes for CASSRHSMGTEAFF.

The chain carries TRBV19 and TRBJ2-2; 7 bases are shared with TRBD2. V shed 3 bases and J 5 bases; nucleotides not matched to a gene: 3. The germline CDR1 and CDR2 sequences are LNHDA and SQIVND (reference sequence). The CDR3 covers 14 residues. The DNA for the CDR3 is TGTGCCAGTAGTATTGGGGGAGGGACCGGGGAGCTGTTTTTT. It translates to CASSIGGGTGELFF.

The gene calls are TRBV15 and TRBJ2-7, with unresolved D. Trimming left V 1 base short and J 2 bases short, with 15 bases between. CDR3 length: 16 residues. Germline CDR1 is LNHNV and CDR2 is YYDKDF (reference sequence). The CDR3 spells CATSRAKTQAAYEQYF. The DNA of the CDR3 is TGTGCCACCAGCAGAGCTAAAACCCAGGCCGCCTACGAGCAGTACTTC.